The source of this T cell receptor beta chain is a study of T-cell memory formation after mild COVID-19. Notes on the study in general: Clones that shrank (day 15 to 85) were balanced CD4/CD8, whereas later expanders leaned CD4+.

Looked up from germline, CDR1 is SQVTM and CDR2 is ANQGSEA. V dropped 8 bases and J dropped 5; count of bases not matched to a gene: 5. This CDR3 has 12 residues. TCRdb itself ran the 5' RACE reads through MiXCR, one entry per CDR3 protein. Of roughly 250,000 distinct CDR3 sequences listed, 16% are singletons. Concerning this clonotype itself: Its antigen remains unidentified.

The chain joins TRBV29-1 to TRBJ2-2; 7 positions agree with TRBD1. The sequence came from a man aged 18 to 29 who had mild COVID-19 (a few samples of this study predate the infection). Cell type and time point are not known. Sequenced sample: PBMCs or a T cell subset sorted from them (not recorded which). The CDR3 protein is CSSTRGTGELFF. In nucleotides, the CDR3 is TGCAGCTCCACCAGGGGGACCGGGGAGCTGTTTTTT.